The entry below gives a single T cell receptor beta chain sequence along with its context. Its antigen is as yet unknown. This record belongs to a study of Ad26.COV2.S vaccination and SARS-CoV-2 variants. As to treatment: around 19 received Ad26.COV2.S at low or high dose, single or two shots; 5 received placebo; per-sample allocation not given. Specimen acquisition occurred on day 63 following the initial vaccine or placebo injection. There are 17 residues in the CDR3. Libraries were prepared by immunoSEQ multiplex PCR; TCRdb keeps only in-frame clonotypes and omits some of them. The data hold fewer than 400,000 clones, with around 81% observed a single time. Study-level findings and limits: It is possible that the TCR breadth and depth analyses underestimated the total T cell responses.

This rearrangement joins TRBV1 to TRBJ2-3; the D segment call TRBD2 is taken from the table without a DNA check. TRBV1 is listed as a pseudogene. The starting material was peripheral blood, obtained in a trial of Ad26.COV2.S vaccine versus placebo. The TCR comes from a person aged 18 to 59 who received the Ad26.COV2.S COVID-19 vaccine or a placebo. Written as DNA, the CDR3 is TGCACCAGCAGCCAAGATAAGGGGAGGGGAGGTACAGATACGCAGTATTTT. This codes for CTSSQDKGRGGTDTQYF.